The 14 T cell receptor beta chains listed next were all sequenced from one sample in a study of shared clonotypes between healthy human individuals. Data came from immunoSEQ multiplex PCR; TCRdb stores just in-frame clones and leaves some out. The sample includes roughly 500,000 clones, approximately 84% of them seen just once. Sequencing was carried out using PBMCs. The source is a woman between 40 and 50 years old in good health. Some clones in this sample may be carry-over from other donors' samples.

Points on this clone: Other nucleotide sequences in the sample specify the same CDR3. The J gene is TRBJ1-1, the V gene TRBV27, with D possibly matching TRBD1 (5 bases). The ends were cut back, 5 bases at V and 0 bases at J, with 13 bases in the middle. The CDR3 sequence is 15 residues long. Germline assignment: CDR1 MNHEY and CDR2 SMNVEV (reference sequence). DNA for the CDR3: TGTGCCAGCAGTCTAGCCGGGACCGTGAACACTGAAGCTTTCTTT. This sequence encodes CASSLAGTVNTEAFF.

The chain joins TRBV10-2 to TRBJ2-7; a possible D gene is TRBD2 (6 bases). V was pared by 5 bases and J by 1 base, with 9 bases between. The germline CDR1 and CDR2 sequences are WSHSY and SAAADI. The CDR3 is 13 residues long. Here the CDR3 reads CASSSGVSYEQYF. For the CDR3, the DNA is TGCGCCAGCAGTTCGGGGGTTTCCTACGAGCAGTACTTC.

This chain links TRBV2 with TRBJ1-2; possible D gene TRBD1, 5 bases. V was clipped by 4 bases and J by 4 bases, with 10 bases between them. Germline CDR1 SNHLY, CDR2 FYNNEI. The CDR3 spans 13 residues. The CDR3 bases are TGTGCCAGCAGTGTTTCGGGGCCCTATGGCTACACCTTC. Translated: CASSVSGPYGYTF.

Comments on this clone: Other DNA variants within this sample encode the same CDR3. The chain recombines TRBV5-1 with TRBJ2-2; TRBD2 might be the D (5 bases). The CDR3 loop spans 12 amino acids. CDR1 and CDR2 (germline): SGHRS, YFSETQ. Trimming removed 4 bases from V and 4 bases from J, with 5 bases in between. The CDR3 sequence: CASSEGTGELFF. CDR3 DNA sequence: TGCGCCAGCAGCGAGGGCACCGGGGAGCTGTTTTTT.

The chain is built from TRBV7-2 and TRBJ1-1; 7 nucleotides agree with TRBD1. The CDR3 contains 16 residues. J lost 1 base, V lost 5 bases, and 10 bases had no gene match. CDR1 and CDR2 (germline): SGHTA, FQGNSA. CDR3 residues: CASSPTQGGGNTEAFF. The CDR3 nucleotides are TGTGCCAGCAGCCCTACCCAGGGGGGCGGGAACACTGAAGCTTTCTTT.

The chain links TRBV5-4 to TRBJ1-5; no clear D. CDR1 is SGHNT, CDR2 YYREEE, per germline (reference sequence). The CDR3 extends over 13 amino acids. Trimming took off 4 bases at V and 0 bases at J, with 5 bases between the two ends. CDR3 in DNA: TGTGCCAGCAGCATTAATAGCAATCAGCCCCAGCATTTT. Its protein is CASSINSNQPQHF.

This clone was found once. The gene calls are TRBV10-2 and TRBJ1-1; TRBD1 might be the D (5 bases). This CDR3 contains 14 residues. Germline V gene lookup returns CDR1 WSHSY and CDR2 SAAADI. Between the trimmed V and J ends, which lost 0 bases and 3 bases, there was a span of 8 bases. CDR3 in amino acids: CASSESGRDTEAFF. For the CDR3, the DNA is TGCGCCAGCAGTGAGTCAGGCAGGGACACTGAAGCTTTCTTT.

This chain links TRBV6-5 with TRBJ1-1; 7 bases fit TRBD1. CDR1 is MNHEY, CDR2 SVGAGI, per germline. The CDR3 is 15 amino acids. Trimming removed 0 bases from V and 7 bases from J; junction bases left unmatched: 8. The CDR3 spells CASSYSVQGFDEAFF. Here the CDR3 DNA reads TGTGCCAGCAGTTACTCGGTACAGGGGTTTGATGAAGCTTTCTTT.

With regard to this clone: The likely explanation is a read error, given a far larger clone one base away. The chain employs TRBV30 and TRBJ2-3; TRBD2 aligns across 7 bases. From germline, CDR1 is GTSNPN and CDR2 SVGIG (reference sequence). V lost 8 bases, J lost 4 bases, and 9 bases stayed unmatched. This CDR3 spans 13 amino acids. As DNA, the CDR3 is TGTGCCGCGTGGGGGGGGGTCTCAGATACGCAGTATTTT. It is translated as CAAWGGVSDTQYF.

The chain has TRBV28 and TRBJ1-4, with TRBD1 as a possible D gene (6 bases). The CDR3 has 12 amino acids. The germline gives CDR1 MDHEN, CDR2 SYDVKM. Trimming removed 2 bases at V and 14 bases at J, with 12 bases between. The CDR3 DNA reads TGTGCCAGCAGTTTACGGGGGCGTCCGCTGTTTTTT. It codes for CASSLRGRPLFF. Complete variable domain (other parts from reference TRBV28 and TRBJ1-4): DVKVTQSSRYLVKRTGEKVFLECVQDMDHENMFWYRQDPGLGLRLIYFSYDVKMKEKGDIPEGYSVSREKKERFSLILESASTNQTSMYLCASSLRGRPLFFGSGTQLSVL.

About this clone: This likely traces to a read error, being one base from a far larger clone. This rearrangement joins TRBV29-1 to TRBJ1-2; D is uncertain. V was pared by 4 bases and J by 4 bases, with 7 bases between. The CDR3 extends over 11 amino acids. The germline V gene has CDR1 SQVTM and CDR2 ANQGSEA. Written as DNA, the CDR3 is TGCAGCGTTGCAGGACGCTATGGCTACACCTTC. It specifies CSVAGRYGYTF.

V and J are TRBV27 and TRBJ2-7; 9 positions match TRBD2. The CDR3 is 13 amino acids. CDR1 is MNHEY, CDR2 SMNVEV, per germline (reference sequence). V shed 8 bases, J shed 5 bases, and the junction held 7 bases outside the gene matches. CDR3 in amino acids: CASGAGGGDEQYF. The CDR3 DNA reads as TGTGCCAGCGGGGCGGGAGGGGGCGACGAGCAGTACTTC.

The table lists this clone with a count of one. J is TRBJ2-7 and V is TRBV10-1; unclear D gene. CDR1 WNHNN and CDR2 SYGVQD come from the germline V gene (reference sequence). The V end lost 4 bases, the J end lost 6 bases, and 16 bases lay between the germline ends. The CDR3 extends over 14 amino acids. This CDR3 reads CASSASSTVGEQYF. In DNA form, the CDR3 reads TGCGCCAGCAGTGCCTCCTCGACTGTCGGCGAGCAGTACTTC.

The table lists this clone with many counts. This specimen includes other DNA sequences encoding the same CDR3. The chain links TRBV7-9 to TRBJ1-4; D gene unclear. Trimming took 4 bases from V and 3 from J, leaving 6 bases between them. CDR3 length equals 13 residues. Per germline, CDR1 SEHNR and CDR2 FQNEAQ (reference sequence). CDR3 nucleotide sequence: TGTGCCAGCAGCTCCGGGGCTAATGAAAAACTGTTTTTT. Its protein product is CASSSGANEKLFF.